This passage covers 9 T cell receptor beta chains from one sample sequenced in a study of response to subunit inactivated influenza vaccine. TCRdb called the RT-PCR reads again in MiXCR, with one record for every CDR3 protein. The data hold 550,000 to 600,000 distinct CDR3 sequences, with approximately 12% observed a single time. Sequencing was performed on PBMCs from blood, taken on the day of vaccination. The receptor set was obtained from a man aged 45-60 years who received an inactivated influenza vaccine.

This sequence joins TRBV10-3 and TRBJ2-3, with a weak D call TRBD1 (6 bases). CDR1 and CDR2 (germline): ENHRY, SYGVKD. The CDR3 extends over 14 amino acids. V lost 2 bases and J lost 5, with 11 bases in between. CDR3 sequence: CAISERQGKDTQYF. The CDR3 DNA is TGTGCCATCAGTGAGCGGCAGGGGAAAGATACGCAGTATTTT.

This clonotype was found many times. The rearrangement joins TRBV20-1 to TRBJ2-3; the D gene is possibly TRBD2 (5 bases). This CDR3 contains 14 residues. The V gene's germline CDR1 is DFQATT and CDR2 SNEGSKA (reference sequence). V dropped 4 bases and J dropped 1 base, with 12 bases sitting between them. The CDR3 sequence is CSAKDYTRTDTQYF. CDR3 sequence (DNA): TGCAGTGCTAAAGACTACACGCGCACAGATACGCAGTATTTT.

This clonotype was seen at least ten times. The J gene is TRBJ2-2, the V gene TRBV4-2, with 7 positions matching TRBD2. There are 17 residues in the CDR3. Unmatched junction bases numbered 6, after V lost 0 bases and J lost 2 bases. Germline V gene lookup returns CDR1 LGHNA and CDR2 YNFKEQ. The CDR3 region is CASSQDPLAVNTGELFF. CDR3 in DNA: TGTGCCAGCAGCCAAGATCCCCTAGCGGTAAACACCGGGGAGCTGTTTTTT.

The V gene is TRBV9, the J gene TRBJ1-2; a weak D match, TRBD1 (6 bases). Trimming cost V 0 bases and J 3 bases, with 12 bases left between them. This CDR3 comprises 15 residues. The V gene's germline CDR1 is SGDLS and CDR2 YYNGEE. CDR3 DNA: TGTGCCAGCAGCGTAGCTGGAAGGGGGTACTATGGCTACACCTTC. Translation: CASSVAGRGYYGYTF.

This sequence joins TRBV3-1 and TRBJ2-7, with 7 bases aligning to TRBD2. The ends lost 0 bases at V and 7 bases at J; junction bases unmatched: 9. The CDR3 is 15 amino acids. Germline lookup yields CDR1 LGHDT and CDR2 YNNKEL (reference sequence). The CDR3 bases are TGTGCCAGCAGCCAAGATGGTGCGGGAGCTAGTGAGCAGTACTTC. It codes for CASSQDGAGASEQYF.

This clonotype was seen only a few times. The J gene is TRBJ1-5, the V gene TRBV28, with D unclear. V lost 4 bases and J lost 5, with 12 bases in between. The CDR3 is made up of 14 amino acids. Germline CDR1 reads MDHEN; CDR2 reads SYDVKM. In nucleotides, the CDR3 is TGTGCCAGCAGTTCGGTATTTCGCGATCAGCCCCAGCATTTT. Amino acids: CASSSVFRDQPQHF. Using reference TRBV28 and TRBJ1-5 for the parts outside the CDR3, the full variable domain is DVKVTQSSRYLVKRTGEKVFLECVQDMDHENMFWYRQDPGLGLRLIYFSYDVKMKEKGDIPEGYSVSREKKERFSLILESASTNQTSMYLCASSSVFRDQPQHFGDGTRLSIL.

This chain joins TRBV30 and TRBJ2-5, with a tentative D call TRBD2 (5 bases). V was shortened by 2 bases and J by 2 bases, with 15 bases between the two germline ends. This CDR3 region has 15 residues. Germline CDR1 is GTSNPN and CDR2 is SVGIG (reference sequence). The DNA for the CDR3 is TGTGCCTGGAGTCCCCGGAGGTGGTTACAAGAGACCCAGTACTTC. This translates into CAWSPRRWLQETQYF.

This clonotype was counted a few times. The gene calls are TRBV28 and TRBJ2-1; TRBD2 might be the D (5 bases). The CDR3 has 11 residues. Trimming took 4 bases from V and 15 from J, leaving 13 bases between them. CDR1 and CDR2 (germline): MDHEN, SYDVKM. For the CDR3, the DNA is TGTGCCAGCAGTTCGCCCGAGGGTAGGTTCTTC. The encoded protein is CASSSPEGRFF. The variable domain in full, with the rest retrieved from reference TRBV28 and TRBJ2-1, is DVKVTQSSRYLVKRTGEKVFLECVQDMDHENMFWYRQDPGLGLRLIYFSYDVKMKEKGDIPEGYSVSREKKERFSLILESASTNQTSMYLCASSSPEGRFFGPGTRLTVL.

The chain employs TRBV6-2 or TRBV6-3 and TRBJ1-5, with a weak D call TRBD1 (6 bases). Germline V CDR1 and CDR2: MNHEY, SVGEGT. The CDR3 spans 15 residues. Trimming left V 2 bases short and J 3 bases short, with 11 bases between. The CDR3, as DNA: TGTGCCAGCAGTTACCGGGGGGCATACAATCAGCCCCAGCATTTT. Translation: CASSYRGAYNQPQHF.